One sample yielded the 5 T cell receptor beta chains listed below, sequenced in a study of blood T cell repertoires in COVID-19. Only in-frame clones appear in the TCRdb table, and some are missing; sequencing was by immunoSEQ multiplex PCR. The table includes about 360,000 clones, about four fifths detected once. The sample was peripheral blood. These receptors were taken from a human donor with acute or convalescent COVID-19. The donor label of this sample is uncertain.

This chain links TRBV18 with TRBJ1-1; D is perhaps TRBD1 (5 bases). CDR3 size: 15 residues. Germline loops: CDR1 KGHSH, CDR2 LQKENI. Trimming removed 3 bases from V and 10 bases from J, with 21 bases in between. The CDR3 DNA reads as TGTGCCAGCTCACCGACTCCCGGGGGTACGACGGTAGCTTTCTTT. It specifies CASSPTPGGTTVAFF.

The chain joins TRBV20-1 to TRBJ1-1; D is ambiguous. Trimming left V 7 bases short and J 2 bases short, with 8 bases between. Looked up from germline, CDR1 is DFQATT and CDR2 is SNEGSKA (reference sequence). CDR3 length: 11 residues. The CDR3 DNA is TGCAGTGTTAAAGCAAACACTGAAGCTTTCTTT. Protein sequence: CSVKANTEAFF.

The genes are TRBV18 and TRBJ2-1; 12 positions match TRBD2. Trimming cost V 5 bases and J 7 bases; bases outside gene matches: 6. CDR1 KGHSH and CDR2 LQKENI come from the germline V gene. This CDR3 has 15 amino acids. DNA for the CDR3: TGTGCCAGCTCAAAGTCCGGGACTAGCGGGAATGAGCAGTTCTTC. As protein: CASSKSGTSGNEQFF.

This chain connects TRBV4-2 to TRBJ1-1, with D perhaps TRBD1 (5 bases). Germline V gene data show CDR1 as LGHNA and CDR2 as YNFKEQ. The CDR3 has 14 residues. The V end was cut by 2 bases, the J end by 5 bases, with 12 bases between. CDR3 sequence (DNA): TGTGCCAGCAGCCAACTTAGGGGTGGGACTGAAGCTTTCTTT. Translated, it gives CASSQLRGGTEAFF.

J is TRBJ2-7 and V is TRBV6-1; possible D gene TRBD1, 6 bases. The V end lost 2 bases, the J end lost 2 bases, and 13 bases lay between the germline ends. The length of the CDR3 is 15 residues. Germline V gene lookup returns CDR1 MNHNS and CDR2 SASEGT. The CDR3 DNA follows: TGTGCCAGCAGTGAAAGGGGGAATCGGGCCTACGAGCAGTACTTC. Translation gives CASSERGNRAYEQYF.